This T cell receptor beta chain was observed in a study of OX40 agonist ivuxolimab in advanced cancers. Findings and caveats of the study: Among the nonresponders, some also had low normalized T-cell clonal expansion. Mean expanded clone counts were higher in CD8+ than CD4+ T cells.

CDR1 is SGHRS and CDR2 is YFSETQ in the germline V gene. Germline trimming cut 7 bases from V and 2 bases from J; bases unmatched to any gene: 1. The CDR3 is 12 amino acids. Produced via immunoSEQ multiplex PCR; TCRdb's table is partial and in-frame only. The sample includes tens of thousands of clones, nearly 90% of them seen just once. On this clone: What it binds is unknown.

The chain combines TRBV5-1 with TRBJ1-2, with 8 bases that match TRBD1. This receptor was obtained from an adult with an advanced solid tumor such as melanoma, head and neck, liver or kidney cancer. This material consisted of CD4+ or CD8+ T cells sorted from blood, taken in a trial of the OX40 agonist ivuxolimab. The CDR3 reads CASRTGNYGYTF. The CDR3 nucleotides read TGCGCCAGCCGGACAGGGAACTATGGCTACACCTTC. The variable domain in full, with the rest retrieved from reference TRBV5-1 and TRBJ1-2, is KAGVTQTPRYLIKTRGQQVTLSCSPISGHRSVSWYQQTPGQGLQFLFEYFSETQRNKGNFPGRFSGRQFSNSRSEMNVSTLELGDSALYLCASRTGNYGYTFGSGTRLTVV.